The 19 T cell receptor beta chains listed next were all sequenced from one sample in a study of blood T cell repertoires in COVID-19. Generated by immunoSEQ multiplex PCR, the TCRdb table keeps only in-frame clones and is missing some. The sample contains about 370,000 clones, 75% to 90% of which appear only once. Sequenced sample: PBMCs or T cells enriched from blood (not recorded which). These TCRs come from a man younger than 35 who had recovered from COVID-19.

The chain joins TRBV5-1 to TRBJ2-3; 8 bases are shared with TRBD2. Germline lookup yields CDR1 SGHRS and CDR2 YFSETQ. With V trimmed by 2 bases and J by 4 bases, 3 bases remained unmatched. The CDR3 loop spans 14 amino acids. The CDR3 is CASSLAGVADTQYF. CDR3 coding DNA: TGCGCCAGCAGCTTAGCGGGAGTGGCAGATACGCAGTATTTT.

The V gene is TRBV6-5, the J gene TRBJ2-7; tentatively, D is TRBD1 (6 bases). The length of the CDR3 is 15 residues. Trimming left V 6 bases short and J 1 base short, with 16 bases between. Per the germline V gene, CDR1 is MNHEY and CDR2 is SVGAGI. The CDR3 nucleotides are TGTGCCAGCAGCCCCGAAAGTAGGGGGTCCTACGAGCAGTACTTC. Protein sequence: CASSPESRGSYEQYF.

The J gene is TRBJ1-4, the V gene TRBV10-3, with unresolved D. The CDR3 has 13 amino acids. V lost 4 bases, J lost 6 bases, and 9 bases lay in between. Germline V gene data show CDR1 as ENHRY and CDR2 as SYGVKD. The CDR3 here is CAISVTQDEKLFF. The CDR3 DNA reads TGTGCCATCAGTGTAACTCAGGATGAAAAACTGTTTTTT.

This clone was found once. V is TRBV5-1 and J is TRBJ1-4; unclear D gene. V lost 1 base, J lost 0 bases, and 10 bases lay in between. Per germline, CDR1 SGHRS and CDR2 YFSETQ. CDR3 length: 16 amino acids. The chain's CDR3 is CASSLLGPPTNEKLFF. The CDR3, as DNA: TGCGCCAGCAGCTTGCTTGGGCCCCCAACTAATGAAAAACTGTTTTTT. Full variable domain (rest looked up from reference TRBV5-1 and TRBJ1-4): KAGVTQTPRYLIKTRGQQVTLSCSPISGHRSVSWYQQTPGQGLQFLFEYFSETQRNKGNFPGRFSGRQFSNSRSEMNVSTLELGDSALYLCASSLLGPPTNEKLFFGSGTQLSVL.

The rearrangement joins TRBV9 to TRBJ1-5; perhaps TRBD1 as D (6 bases). The ends were cut back, 3 bases at V and 0 bases at J, with 7 bases in the middle. Per the germline V gene, CDR1 is SGDLS and CDR2 is YYNGEE. The CDR3 spans 14 residues. The CDR3 DNA follows: TGTGCCAGCAGCGGGACAGATAGCAATCAGCCCCAGCATTTT. It yields the protein CASSGTDSNQPQHF.

This chain joins TRBV3-1 (or the pseudogene TRBV3-2) and TRBJ1-6; TRBD1 agrees at 7 bases. This CDR3 has 18 amino acids. The V gene's germline CDR1 is LGHDT and CDR2 YNNKEL (reference sequence). V lost 6 bases, J lost 0 bases, and 11 bases stayed unmatched. CDR3: CASSRDSPFGSYNSPLHF. DNA for the CDR3: TGTGCCAGCAGTCGGGACAGCCCGTTCGGCTCCTATAATTCACCCCTCCACTTT.

V is TRBV7-2 and J is TRBJ2-7; 8 bases fit TRBD2. Germline V lookup: CDR1 SGHTA, CDR2 FQGNSA. CDR3 size: 14 residues. J was trimmed by 2 bases and V by 5 bases; bases with no gene match: 5. The CDR3 loop reads CASSITSGPYEQYF. Written as DNA, the CDR3 is TGTGCCAGCAGCATTACTAGCGGTCCCTACGAGCAGTACTTC.

CDR3 sequence reads: CASSSGSTYNSPLHF. The CDR3 coding sequence is TGTGCCAGCAGTTCCGGGAGCACCTATAATTCACCCCTCCACTTT. The chain uses TRBV7-3 and TRBJ1-6; D gene ambiguous. Germline CDR1 SGHTA, CDR2 FQGTGA. The CDR3 covers 15 residues. Deletions cut 6 bases from V and 2 bases from J, with 11 bases between. Supplemented by reference TRBV7-3 and TRBJ1-6, the full variable domain reads GAGVSQTPSNKVTEKGKYVELRCDPISGHTALYWYRQSLGQGPEFLIYFQGTGAADDSGLPNDRFFAVRPEGSVSTLKIQRTERGDSAVYLCASSSGSTYNSPLHFGNGTRLTVT.

This clone appeared a single time. This chain connects TRBV12-3 or TRBV12-4 to TRBJ1-1; D unresolved. CDR3 length: 13 amino acids. Trimming removed 4 bases from V and 0 bases from J, with 6 bases in between. The CDR3, as DNA: TGTGCCAGCAGTTCCCTAGTGAACACTGAAGCTTTCTTT. This encodes CASSSLVNTEAFF.

This rearrangement joins TRBV19 to TRBJ2-3; TRBD2 matches 9 bases. V lost 7 bases, J lost 6 bases, and 11 bases stayed unmatched. There are 15 residues in the CDR3. Germline values: CDR1 LNHDA, CDR2 SQIVND (reference sequence). The CDR3 here is CASTERGATRDTQYF. The CDR3 DNA follows: TGTGCCAGTACAGAGCGGGGGGCGACCAGGGATACGCAGTATTTT.

The chain's CDR3 is CASSPSGGLQPQHF. The CDR3, as DNA: TGTGCCAGCAGCCCCTCAGGGGGCCTTCAGCCCCAGCATTTT. The chain links TRBV7-8 to TRBJ1-5; 8 bases are shared with TRBD1. This CDR3 is built from 14 residues. Looked up from germline, CDR1 is SGHVS and CDR2 is FQNEAQ. V was clipped by 5 bases and J by 6 bases; unmatched bases: 6.

The gene calls are TRBV6-5 and TRBJ1-1; D remains ambiguous. CDR1 MNHEY and CDR2 SVGAGI come from the germline V gene. Trimming took off 6 bases at V and 1 base at J, with 9 bases between the two ends. CDR3 length equals 13 residues. Written as DNA, the CDR3 is TGTGCCAGCAGCGACGGGTCGAACACTGAAGCTTTCTTT. It translates to CASSDGSNTEAFF.

The chain uses TRBV9 and TRBJ1-2; 11 positions agree with TRBD1. The V and J ends lost 4 bases and 5 bases, in that order; junction bases with no gene match: 7. The CDR3 has 15 residues. Per germline, CDR1 SGDLS and CDR2 YYNGEE. The CDR3 DNA is TGTGCCAGCAGCACCGCCGGGACAGGGGGTTATGGCTACACCTTC. This translates into CASSTAGTGGYGYTF.

This chain links TRBV28 with TRBJ2-3, with 14 positions matching TRBD2. CDR1 and CDR2 from the germline V gene are MDHEN and SYDVKM. Germline trimming cut 1 base from V and 3 bases from J; bases unmatched to any gene: 9. The CDR3 is made up of 19 amino acids. This chain's CDR3 is CASSLLLGLAGEGTDTQYF. DNA of the CDR3: TGTGCCAGCAGTTTATTGTTGGGACTAGCGGGAGAGGGGACAGATACGCAGTATTTT.

The CDR3, as DNA: TGTGCCAGCAGCCTACCGACAGGAGACCAAGAGACCCAGTACTTC. This encodes CASSLPTGDQETQYF. The chain combines TRBV21-1 with TRBJ2-5; the DNA was not compared with TRBD1, the D call given in the table. TRBV21-1 is assigned pseudogene status. The CDR3 length is 15 residues.

This clone came up once. The chain employs TRBV5-4 and TRBJ1-1; D uncertain. This CDR3 region has 13 residues. Trimming removed 0 bases from V and 1 base from J, with 4 bases in between. Germline assignment: CDR1 SGHNT and CDR2 YYREEE (reference sequence). The CDR3 DNA sequence: TGTGCCAGCAGCTTGGGCGGGAACACTGAAGCTTTCTTT. It encodes CASSLGGNTEAFF.

J is TRBJ2-7 and V is TRBV7-3; no definite D call. The germline V gene encodes CDR1 SGHTA and CDR2 FQGTGA. This CDR3 has 14 amino acids. Trimming removed 2 bases from V and 2 bases from J, with 10 bases in between. The CDR3: CASSLGFTPYEQYF. For the CDR3, the DNA is TGTGCCAGCAGCTTAGGCTTCACCCCCTACGAGCAGTACTTC.

This chain links TRBV15 with TRBJ2-3, with TRBD2 matching over 12 bases. CDR1 and CDR2 from the germline V gene are LNHNV and YYDKDF (reference sequence). J gave up 1 base and V 1 base, and 0 bases lay outside the gene matches. The CDR3 totals 16 residues. The CDR3 is CATSRGLAGGTDTQYF. The CDR3 DNA sequence: TGTGCCACCAGCAGAGGACTAGCGGGGGGCACAGATACGCAGTATTTT.

The rearrangement joins TRBV9 to TRBJ1-1; TRBD1 is a possible D gene (6 bases). The CDR3 runs 14 residues. The V end was cut by 4 bases, the J end by 1 base, with 11 bases between. The germline V gene has CDR1 SGDLS and CDR2 YYNGEE. The DNA of the CDR3 is TGTGCCAGCAGCCCCACAGGGTCGAACACTGAAGCTTTCTTT. Translated, it gives CASSPTGSNTEAFF.